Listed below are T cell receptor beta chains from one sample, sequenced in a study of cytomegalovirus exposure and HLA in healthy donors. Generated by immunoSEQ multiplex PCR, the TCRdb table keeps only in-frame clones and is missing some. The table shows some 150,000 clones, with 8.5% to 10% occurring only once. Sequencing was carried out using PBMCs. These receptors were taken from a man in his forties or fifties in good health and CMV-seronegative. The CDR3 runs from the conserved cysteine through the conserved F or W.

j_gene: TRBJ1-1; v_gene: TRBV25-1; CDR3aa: CASSLLGRAFF
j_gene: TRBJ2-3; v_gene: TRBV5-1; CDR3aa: CASSWPVGPDTQYF
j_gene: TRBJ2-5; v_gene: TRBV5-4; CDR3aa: CASTLQGQETQYF
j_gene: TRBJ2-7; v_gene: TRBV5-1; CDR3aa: CASSFDRVDEQYF
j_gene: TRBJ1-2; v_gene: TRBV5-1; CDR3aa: CASSEGQGAQYGYTF
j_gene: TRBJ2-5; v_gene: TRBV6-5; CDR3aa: CASRPGLAPETQYF
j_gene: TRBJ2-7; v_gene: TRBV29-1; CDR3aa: CSVTGTAIYEQYF
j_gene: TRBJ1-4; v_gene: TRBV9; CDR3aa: CASSGATNEKLFF
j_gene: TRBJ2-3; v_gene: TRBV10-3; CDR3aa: CAISAGVIDTQYF
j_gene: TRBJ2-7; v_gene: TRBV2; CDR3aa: CASSKTSGRTHEQYF
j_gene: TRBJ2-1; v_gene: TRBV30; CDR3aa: CAYKDRGIFNEQFF
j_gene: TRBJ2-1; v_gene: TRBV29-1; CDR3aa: CSVPRTSGNYNEQFF
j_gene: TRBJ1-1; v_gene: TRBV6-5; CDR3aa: CASSYSDRANTEAFF
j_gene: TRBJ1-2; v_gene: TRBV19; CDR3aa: CASTPGYYGYTF
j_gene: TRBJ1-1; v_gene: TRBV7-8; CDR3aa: CASSLVTGGNTEAFF
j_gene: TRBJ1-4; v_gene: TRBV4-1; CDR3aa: CASSLHGQGSNEKLFF
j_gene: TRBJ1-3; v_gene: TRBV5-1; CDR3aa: CASSLVRGLAGNTIYF
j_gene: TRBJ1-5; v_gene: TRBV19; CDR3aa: CASSTNRGPASNQPQHF
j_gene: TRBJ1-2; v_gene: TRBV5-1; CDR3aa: CASSLMGQGVDGYTF
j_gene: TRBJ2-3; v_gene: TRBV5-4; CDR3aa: CASSLGALAGVADTQYF
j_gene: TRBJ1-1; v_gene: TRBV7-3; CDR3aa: CASSFSSDTEAFF
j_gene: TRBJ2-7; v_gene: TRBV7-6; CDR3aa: CASSLVIGPYEQYF
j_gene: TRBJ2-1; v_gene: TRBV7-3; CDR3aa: CASSFRDSSYNEQFF
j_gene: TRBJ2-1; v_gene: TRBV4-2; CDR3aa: CASRHRGRTASSYNEQFF
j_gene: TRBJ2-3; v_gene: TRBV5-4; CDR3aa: CASSARLAGGTDTQYF
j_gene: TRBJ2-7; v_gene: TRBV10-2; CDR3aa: CASSESAAPYHEQYF
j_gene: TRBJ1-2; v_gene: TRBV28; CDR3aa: CASSPGQYTTF
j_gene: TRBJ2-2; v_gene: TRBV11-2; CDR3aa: CASSLDLRSGAMPGELFF
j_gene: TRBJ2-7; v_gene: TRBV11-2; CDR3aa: CASSATPSQYF
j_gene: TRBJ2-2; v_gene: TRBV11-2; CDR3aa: CASSLDRTNTGELFF
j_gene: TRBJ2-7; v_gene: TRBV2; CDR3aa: CASSRGTTVSYEQYF
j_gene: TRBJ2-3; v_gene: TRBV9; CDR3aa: CASSVGTSGDTQYF
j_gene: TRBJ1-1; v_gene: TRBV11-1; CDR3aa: CASSLGLNTEAFF
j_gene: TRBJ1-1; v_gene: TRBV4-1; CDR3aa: CASSQDRSNTEAFF
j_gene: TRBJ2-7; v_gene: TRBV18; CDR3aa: CASSPGTGGPYEQYF
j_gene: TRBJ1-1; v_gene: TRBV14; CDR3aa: CAGSQIDRPGTEAFF
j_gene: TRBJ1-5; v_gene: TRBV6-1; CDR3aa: CASSEGDRGGQPQHF
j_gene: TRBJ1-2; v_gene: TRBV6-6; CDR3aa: CASSVGGRANYGYTF
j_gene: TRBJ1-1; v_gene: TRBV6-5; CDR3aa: CASRLQGGNTEAFF
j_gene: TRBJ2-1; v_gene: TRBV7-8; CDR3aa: CASSRQGTEQFF
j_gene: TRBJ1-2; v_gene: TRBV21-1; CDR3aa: CASSTLSGTGDRYGYTF
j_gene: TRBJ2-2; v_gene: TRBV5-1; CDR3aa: CASSFFLLAGGPDTGELFF
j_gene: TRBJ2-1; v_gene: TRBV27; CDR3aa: CASSFVVPISYNEQFF
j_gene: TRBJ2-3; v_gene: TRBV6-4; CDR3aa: CASSDSEASTDTQYF
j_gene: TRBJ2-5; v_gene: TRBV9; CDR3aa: CASSPLAGQQQETQYF
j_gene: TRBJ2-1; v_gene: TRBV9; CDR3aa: CASTPRDRSYNEQFF
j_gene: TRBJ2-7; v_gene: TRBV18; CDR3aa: CASSPDRIEQYF
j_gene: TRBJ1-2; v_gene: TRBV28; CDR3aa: CASNADSLYGYTF
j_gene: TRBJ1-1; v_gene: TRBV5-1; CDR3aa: CASSFGEGTEAFF
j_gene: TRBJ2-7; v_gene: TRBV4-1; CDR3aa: CASRLGTGIAYEQYF
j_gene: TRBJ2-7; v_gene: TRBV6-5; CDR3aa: CASRHAGTGGYEQYF
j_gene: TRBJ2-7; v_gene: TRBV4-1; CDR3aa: CASSQGGLGGGSFEQYF
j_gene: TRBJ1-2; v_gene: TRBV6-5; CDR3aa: CASSSSAGGQGYTF
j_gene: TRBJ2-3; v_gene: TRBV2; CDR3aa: CASSGATSGRVRTDTQYF
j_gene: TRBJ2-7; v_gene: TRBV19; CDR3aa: CASSTRTSGTYEQYF
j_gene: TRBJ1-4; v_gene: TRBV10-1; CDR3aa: CASRGSTNEKLFF
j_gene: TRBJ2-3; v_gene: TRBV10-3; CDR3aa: CATGTRIGDTQYF
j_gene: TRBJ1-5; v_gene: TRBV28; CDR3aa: CAAWDSGLAWPQHF
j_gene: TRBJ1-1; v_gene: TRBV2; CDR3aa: CASSEAGDSHTEAFF
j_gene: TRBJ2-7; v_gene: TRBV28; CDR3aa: CASRLGYGLKYEQYF